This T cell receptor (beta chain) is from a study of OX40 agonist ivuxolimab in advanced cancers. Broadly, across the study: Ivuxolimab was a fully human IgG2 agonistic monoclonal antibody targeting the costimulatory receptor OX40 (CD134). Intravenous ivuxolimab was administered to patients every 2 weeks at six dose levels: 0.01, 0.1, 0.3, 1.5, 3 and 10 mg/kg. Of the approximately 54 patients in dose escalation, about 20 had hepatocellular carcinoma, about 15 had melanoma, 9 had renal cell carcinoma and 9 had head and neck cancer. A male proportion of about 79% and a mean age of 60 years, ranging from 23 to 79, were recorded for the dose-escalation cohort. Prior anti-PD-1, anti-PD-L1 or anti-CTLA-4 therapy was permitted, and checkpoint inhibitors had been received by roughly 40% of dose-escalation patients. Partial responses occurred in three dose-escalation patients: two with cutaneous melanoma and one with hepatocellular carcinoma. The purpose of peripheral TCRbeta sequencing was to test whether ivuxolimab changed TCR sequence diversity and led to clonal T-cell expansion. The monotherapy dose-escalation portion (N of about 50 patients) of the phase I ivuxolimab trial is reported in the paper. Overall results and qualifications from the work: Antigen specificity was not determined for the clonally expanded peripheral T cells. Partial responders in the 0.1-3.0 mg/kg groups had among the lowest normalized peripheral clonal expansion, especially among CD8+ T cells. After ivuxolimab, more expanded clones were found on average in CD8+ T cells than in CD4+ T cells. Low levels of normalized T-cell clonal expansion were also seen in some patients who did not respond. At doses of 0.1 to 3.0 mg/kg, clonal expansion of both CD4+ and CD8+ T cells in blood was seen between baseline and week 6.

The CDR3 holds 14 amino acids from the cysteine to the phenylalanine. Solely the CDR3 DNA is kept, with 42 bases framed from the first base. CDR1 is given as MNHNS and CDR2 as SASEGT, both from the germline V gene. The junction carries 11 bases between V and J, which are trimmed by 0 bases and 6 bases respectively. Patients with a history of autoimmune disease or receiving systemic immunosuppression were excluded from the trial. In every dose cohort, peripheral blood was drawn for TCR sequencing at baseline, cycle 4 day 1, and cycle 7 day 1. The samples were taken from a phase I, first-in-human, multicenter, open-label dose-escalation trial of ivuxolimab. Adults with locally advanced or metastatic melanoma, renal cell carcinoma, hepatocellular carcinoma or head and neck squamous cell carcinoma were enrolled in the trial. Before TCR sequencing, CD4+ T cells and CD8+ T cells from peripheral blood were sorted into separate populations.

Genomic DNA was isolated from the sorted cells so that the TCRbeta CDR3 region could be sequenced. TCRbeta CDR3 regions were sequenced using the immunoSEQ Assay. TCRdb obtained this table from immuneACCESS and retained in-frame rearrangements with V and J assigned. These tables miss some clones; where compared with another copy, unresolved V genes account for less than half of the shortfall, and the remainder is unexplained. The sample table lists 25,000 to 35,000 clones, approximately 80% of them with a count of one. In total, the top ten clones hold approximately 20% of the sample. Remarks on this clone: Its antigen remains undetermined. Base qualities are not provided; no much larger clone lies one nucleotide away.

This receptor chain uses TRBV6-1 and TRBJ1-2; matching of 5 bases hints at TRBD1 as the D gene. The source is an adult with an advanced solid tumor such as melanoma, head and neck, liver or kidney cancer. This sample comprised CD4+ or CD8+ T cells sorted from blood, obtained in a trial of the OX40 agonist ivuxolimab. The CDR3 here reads CASSEASWGHGYTF. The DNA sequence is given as TGTGCCAGCAGTGAAGCGTCCTGGGGCCATGGCTACACCTTC.